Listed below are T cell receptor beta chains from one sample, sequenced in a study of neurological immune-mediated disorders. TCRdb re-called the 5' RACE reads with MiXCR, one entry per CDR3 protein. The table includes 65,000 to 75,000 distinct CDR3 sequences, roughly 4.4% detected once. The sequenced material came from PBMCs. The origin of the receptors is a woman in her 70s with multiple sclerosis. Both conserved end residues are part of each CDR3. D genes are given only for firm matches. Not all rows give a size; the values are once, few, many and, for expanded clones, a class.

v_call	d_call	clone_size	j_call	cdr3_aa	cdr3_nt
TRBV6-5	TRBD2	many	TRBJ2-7	CASSYSMTSGSPYEQYF	TGTGCCAGCAGTTACTCGATGACTAGCGGGAGCCCGTACGAGCAGTACTTC
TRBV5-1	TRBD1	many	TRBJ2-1	CASSPGQGVINEQFF	TGCGCCAGCAGCCCGGGACAGGGGGTTATCAATGAGCAGTTCTTC
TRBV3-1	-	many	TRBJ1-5	CASSHTGSGQPQHF	TGTGCCAGCAGCCACACAGGGTCGGGTCAGCCCCAGCATTTT
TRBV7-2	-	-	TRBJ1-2	CASGRVLLRANYGYTF	TGTGCCAGCGGGAGGGTACTTCTCCGAGCTAACTATGGCTACACCTTC
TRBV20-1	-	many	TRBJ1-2	CSASAGLDYTF	TGCAGTGCTTCCGCCGGGCTCGACTACACCTTC
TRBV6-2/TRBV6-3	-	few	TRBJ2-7	CASSPLLPREQYF	TGTGCCAGCAGTCCCCTTCTACCTAGGGAGCAGTACTTC
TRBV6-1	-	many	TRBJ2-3	CASSEARGGSTDTQYF	TGTGCCAGCAGTGAAGCGCGGGGCGGAAGCACAGATACGCAGTATTTT
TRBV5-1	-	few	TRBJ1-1	CASSLGPWGSEAFF	TGCGCCAGCAGCTTGGGGCCCTGGGGTTCTGAAGCTTTCTTT
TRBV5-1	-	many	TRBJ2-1	CASSLVGESYNEQFF	TGCGCCAGCAGCTTGGTCGGGGAGTCCTACAATGAGCAGTTCTTC
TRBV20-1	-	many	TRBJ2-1	CSARAGQGSVEQFF	TGCAGTGCTAGGGCCGGCCAGGGGTCAGTAGAGCAGTTCTTC
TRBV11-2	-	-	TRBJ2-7	CASSSRSGGETGSYEQYF	TGTGCCAGCAGCTCCCGATCTGGCGGAGAGACAGGTTCCTACGAGCAGTACTTC
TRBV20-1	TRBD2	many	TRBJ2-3	CSARGTSGSLADTQYF	TGCAGTGCTAGAGGGACTAGCGGGAGCTTGGCAGATACGCAGTATTTT
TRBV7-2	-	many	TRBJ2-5	CASSFALKQETQYF	TGTGCCAGCAGCTTTGCTCTAAAACAAGAGACCCAGTACTTC
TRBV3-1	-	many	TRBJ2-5	CASSRSGRAKKETQYF	TGTGCCAGCAGCCGGTCGGGGCGGGCCAAGAAAGAGACCCAGTACTTC
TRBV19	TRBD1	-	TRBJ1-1	CASSSRTGGYGTEAFF	TGTGCCAGTAGTTCGCGGACAGGGGGGTACGGCACTGAAGCTTTCTTT
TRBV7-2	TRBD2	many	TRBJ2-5	CASSFGTSNFQETQYF	TGTGCCAGCAGCTTTGGGACTAGCAACTTCCAAGAGACCCAGTACTTC
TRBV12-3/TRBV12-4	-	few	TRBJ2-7	CASRVPPSYEQYF	TGTGCCAGCAGGGTGCCCCCTTCCTACGAGCAGTACTTC
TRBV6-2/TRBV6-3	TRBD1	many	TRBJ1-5	CASSSGTGTGHNQPQHF	TGTGCCAGCAGTTCCGGGACAGGGACCGGGCACAATCAGCCCCAGCATTTT
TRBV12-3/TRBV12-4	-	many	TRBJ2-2	CASTPRPGYTGELFF	TGTGCCAGCACCCCAAGGCCCGGGTACACCGGGGAGCTGTTTTTT
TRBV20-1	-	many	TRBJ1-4	CSARTFFNEKLFF	TGCAGTGCTAGGACATTCTTTAATGAAAAACTGTTTTTT
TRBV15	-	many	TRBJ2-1	CATSRGAAREQFF	TGTGCCACCAGCAGAGGGGCTGCGAGAGAGCAGTTCTTC
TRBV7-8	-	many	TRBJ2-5	CASSSGLSQETQYF	TGTGCCAGCAGCTCGGGGCTTTCCCAAGAGACCCAGTACTTC
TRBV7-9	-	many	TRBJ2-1	CASSLAKAGKGEQFF	TGTGCCAGCAGCTTAGCGAAAGCAGGGAAAGGTGAGCAGTTCTTC
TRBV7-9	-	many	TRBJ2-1	CASSRTPHNEQFF	TGTGCCAGCAGCCGCACGCCCCACAATGAGCAGTTCTTC
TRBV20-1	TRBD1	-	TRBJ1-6	CSARGQVNNPPLHF	TGCAGTGCTAGGGGACAGGTTAACAATCCACCCCTCCACTTT
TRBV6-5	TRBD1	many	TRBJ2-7	CASSPGTAIYEQYF	TGTGCCAGCAGCCCTGGGACAGCGATCTACGAGCAGTACTTC
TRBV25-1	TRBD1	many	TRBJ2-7	CASSVGTGIDEQYF	TGTGCCAGCAGTGTCGGGACAGGGATCGACGAGCAGTACTTC
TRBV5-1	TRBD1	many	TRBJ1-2	CASSKDGTGVNYGYTF	TGCGCCAGCAGCAAGGACGGGACAGGGGTTAACTATGGCTACACCTTC
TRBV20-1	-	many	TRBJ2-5	CSASNGGMGPVQYF	TGCAGTGCTAGTAATGGCGGGATGGGCCCCGTCCAGTACTTC
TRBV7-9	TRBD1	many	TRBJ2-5	CASSPTGIQETQYF	TGTGCCAGCAGCCCGACAGGGATCCAGGAGACCCAGTACTTC
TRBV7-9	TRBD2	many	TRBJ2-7	CASSPPGTSDSYEQYF	TGTGCCAGCAGCCCTCCCGGGACTAGCGACTCCTACGAGCAGTACTTC
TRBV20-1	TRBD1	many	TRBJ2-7	CSAIRQGSYEQYF	TGCAGTGCTATCCGACAGGGCTCCTACGAGCAGTACTTC
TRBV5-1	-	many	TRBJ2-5	CASSPQGRETQYF	TGCGCCAGCAGCCCTCAGGGGCGGGAGACCCAGTACTTC
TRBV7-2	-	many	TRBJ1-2	CASSFGINYGYTF	TGTGCCAGCAGCTTCGGGATTAACTATGGCTACACCTTC
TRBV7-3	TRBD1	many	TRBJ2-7	CASSPRTGGSEQYF	TGTGCCAGCAGCCCTCGGACAGGGGGGAGCGAGCAGTACTTC
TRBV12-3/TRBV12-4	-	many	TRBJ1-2	CASSPRGSPDGYTF	TGTGCCAGCAGTCCCCGAGGCTCGCCGGATGGCTACACCTTC
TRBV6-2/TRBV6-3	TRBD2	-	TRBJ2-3	CASSYSSATSGARDTQYF	TGTGCCAGCAGTTACTCCTCCGCGACTAGCGGGGCGAGAGATACGCAGTATTTT
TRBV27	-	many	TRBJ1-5	CASRRERVGQPQHF	TGTGCCAGCAGACGCGAAAGGGTGGGTCAGCCCCAGCATTTT